These 19 T cell receptor beta chains originate from one sample sequenced in a study of cytomegalovirus exposure and HLA in healthy donors. The PCR used 60 Vbeta and 13 Jbeta primers. Libraries were prepared by immunoSEQ multiplex PCR; TCRdb keeps only in-frame clonotypes and omits some of them. This sample has 130,000 or so clones, with 80% to 85% found just once. The sample consisted of PBMCs. Receptor source: a woman aged 40 to 49 in good health and CMV-seronegative.

The chain recombines TRBV7-9 with TRBJ2-7; D may be TRBD1 (6 bases). Germline CDR1 and CDR2: SEHNR and FQNEAQ (reference sequence). V was trimmed by 2 bases and J by 5 bases, leaving 13 bases between them. The CDR3 is 14 amino acids. CDR3 DNA sequence: TGTGCCAGCAGCTTAAAACAGGGTTCGGACGAGCAGTACTTC. Amino acid sequence: CASSLKQGSDEQYF.

This clone was counted only a few times. The J gene is TRBJ2-5, the V gene TRBV27; D is possibly TRBD1 (5 bases). Trimming left V 4 bases short and J 2 bases short, with 14 bases between. CDR1 is MNHEY and CDR2 is SMNVEV in the germline V gene (reference sequence). The CDR3 is 15 amino acids. The DNA of the CDR3 is TGTGCCAGCAGTTCCATAGCAGCAGGGCAAGAGACCCAGTACTTC. This gives the protein CASSSIAAGQETQYF.

V usage is TRBV6-5 and J usage is TRBJ2-1, with D tentatively TRBD2 (5 bases). The V end was cut by 7 bases, the J end by 7 bases, with 20 bases between. Germline assignment: CDR1 MNHEY and CDR2 SVGAGI. The length of the CDR3 is 15 residues. CDR3 nucleotides: TGTGCCAGCACCCTGGGCGGGCCGCGAGTGAATGAGCAGTTCTTC. The encoded protein is CASTLGGPRVNEQFF.

This chain links TRBV28 with TRBJ1-5; a possible D gene is TRBD1 (6 bases). The length of the CDR3 is 15 residues. Germline assignment: CDR1 MDHEN and CDR2 SYDVKM. Trimming removed 6 bases at V and 3 bases at J, with 15 bases between. Here the CDR3 reads CASRRGAGNNQPQHF. The DNA of the CDR3 is TGTGCCAGCAGACGGGGGGCAGGAAACAATCAGCCCCAGCATTTT.

The chain has TRBV27 and TRBJ2-1; 9 nucleotides agree with TRBD2. Germline CDR1 is MNHEY and CDR2 is SMNVEV (reference sequence). This CDR3 comprises 13 residues. Germline trimming cut 6 bases from V and 9 bases from J; bases unmatched to any gene: 6. CDR3 in amino acids: CASRRAGGSEQFF. The CDR3 bases are TGTGCCAGCAGAAGAGCGGGGGGTAGTGAGCAGTTCTTC.

The V call is TRBV11-2, the J call TRBJ2-3; 8 bases agree with TRBD2. CDR3 length equals 15 residues. Per the germline V gene, CDR1 is SGHAT and CDR2 is FQNNGV. The J segment lost 3 bases and the V segment lost 6 bases, leaving 8 bases of the junction unmatched. This CDR3 is CASSSLAGGTDTQYF. As DNA, the CDR3 is TGTGCCAGCAGTTCGTTGGCGGGAGGTACAGATACGCAGTATTTT.

The rearrangement links TRBV4-2 to TRBJ2-3, with 11 bases lining up with TRBD2. In germline, CDR1 is LGHNA, CDR2 YNFKEQ. V dropped 7 bases and J dropped 1; count of bases not matched to a gene: 7. CDR3 length: 16 amino acids. The CDR3 is CASTPQLAGGTDTQYF. The CDR3 nucleotides read TGTGCCAGCACCCCTCAACTAGCGGGGGGCACAGATACGCAGTATTTT.

The CDR3 sequence is CASSQVTGGNNEQFF. In nucleotides, the CDR3 is TGCGCCAGCAGCCAAGTCACGGGGGGGAACAATGAGCAGTTCTTC. The rearrangement uses TRBV4-1 and TRBJ2-1; 8 nucleotides agree with TRBD2. The CDR3 is made up of 15 amino acids. Looked up from germline, CDR1 is MGHRA and CDR2 is YSYEKL. The junction had 4 bases not matched to a gene; V was cut back by 1 base and J by 5 bases.

V usage is TRBV5-4 and J usage is TRBJ2-1; 13 nucleotides line up with TRBD2. There are 16 residues in the CDR3. CDR1 and CDR2 (germline): SGHNT, YYREEE (reference sequence). The J segment lost 7 bases and the V segment lost 4 bases, leaving 8 bases of the junction unmatched. The CDR3 is CASSGRTSGSFNEQFF. CDR3 nucleotide sequence: TGTGCCAGCAGCGGAAGGACTAGCGGGAGTTTTAATGAGCAGTTCTTC.

The V and J genes are TRBV5-6 and TRBJ2-1, with D tentatively TRBD2 (7 bases). The CDR3 runs 18 residues. V lost 0 bases and J 0 bases, leaving 16 bases between the germline ends. Germline V gene sequence: CDR1 SGHDT, CDR2 YYEEEE. Here the CDR3 DNA reads TGTGCCAGCAGCTTGGCCGGGGGGCGGGGGTCCTCCTACAATGAGCAGTTCTTC. Amino acids: CASSLAGGRGSSYNEQFF.

This sequence joins TRBV5-1 and TRBJ2-1; weak D call: TRBD1 (5 bases). Trimming left V 4 bases short and J 0 bases short, with 23 bases between. In germline, CDR1 is SGHRS, CDR2 YFSETQ. CDR3 length: 19 residues. The CDR3 protein is CASSPYKKLTGSSYNEQFF. The CDR3 nucleotides read TGCGCCAGCAGCCCATACAAGAAATTAACAGGAAGCTCCTACAATGAGCAGTTCTTC.

Comments on this clone: At one end, the junction sequence differs from germline, possibly due to a read error. This chain joins TRBV27 and TRBJ2-1, with 8 positions matching TRBD1. The CDR3 runs to 16 residues. The germline CDR1 and CDR2 sequences are MNHEY and SMNVEV (reference sequence). CDR3 amino acids: CASSLSGTGTYNEQFF. CDR3 in DNA: TGTGCCAGTAGTTTATCTGGGACAGGTACCTACAATGAGCAGTTCTTC.

This clone came up once. The genes are TRBV2 and TRBJ2-1; 14 bases align to TRBD2. V trimming: 4 bases; J trimming: 4 bases; junction bases outside the gene matches: 9. CDR1 and CDR2 from the germline V gene are SNHLY and FYNNEI. This CDR3 comprises 18 residues. CDR3 sequence (DNA): TGTGCCAGCAGTGTGGGGACTAGCGGGGGATCGACGTACAATGAGCAGTTCTTC. Its protein product is CASSVGTSGGSTYNEQFF.

The gene calls are TRBV5-1 and TRBJ2-7; 8 nucleotides agree with TRBD1. This CDR3 is 16 amino acids long. The ends lost 4 bases at V and 4 bases at J; junction bases unmatched: 13. The V gene's germline CDR1 is SGHRS and CDR2 YFSETQ. Here the CDR3 DNA reads TGCGCCAGCAGCCCATCAAGGGGGGACAGGTTGTACGAGCAGTACTTC. This translates into CASSPSRGDRLYEQYF.

This sequence joins TRBV30 and TRBJ2-7; TRBD1 matches at 10 bases. The CDR3 spans 14 residues. With 0 bases clipped from V and 5 bases from J, the junction kept 4 bases outside the gene matches. Germline lookup yields CDR1 GTSNPN and CDR2 SVGIG (reference sequence). CDR3 in DNA: TGTGCCTGGAGTGTAGAGACAGGGGGCAACGAGCAGTACTTC. Translating it yields CAWSVETGGNEQYF. The variable domain in full, with the rest retrieved from reference TRBV30 and TRBJ2-7, is SQTIHQWPATLVQPVGSPLSLECTVEGTSNPNLYWYRQAAGRGLQLLFYSVGIGQISSEVPQNLSASRPQDRQFILSSKKLLLSDSGFYLCAWSVETGGNEQYFGPGTRLTVT.

The V and J genes are TRBV5-8 and TRBJ1-4, with 9 positions matching TRBD1. The CDR3 is 16 amino acids. V shed 3 bases, J shed 8 bases, and the junction held 11 bases outside the gene matches. Germline lookup yields CDR1 SGHTS and CDR2 YDEGEE. The CDR3 loop reads CASSSPDRGVKEKLFF. In DNA, the CDR3 is TGTGCCAGCAGCTCGCCGGACAGGGGCGTAAAAGAAAAACTGTTTTTT.

This clone turned up a few times. This chain uses TRBV10-1 with TRBJ1-1, with unresolved D. Germline assignment: CDR1 WNHNN and CDR2 SYGVQD (reference sequence). The CDR3 sequence is 13 residues long. Deletions cut 4 bases from V and 1 base from J, with 7 bases between. The CDR3 loop is CASSAGENTEAFF. CDR3 nucleotide sequence: TGCGCCAGCAGTGCGGGAGAGAACACTGAAGCTTTCTTT.

The V and J genes are TRBV11-2 and TRBJ2-1, with 9 bases matching TRBD2. Germline loops: CDR1 SGHAT, CDR2 FQNNGV. This CDR3 has 17 residues. With 4 bases clipped from V and 7 bases from J, the junction kept 14 bases outside the gene matches. The CDR3 loop is CASSSVLGGRVPNEQFF. For the CDR3, the DNA is TGTGCCAGCAGCTCAGTACTCGGCGGGAGGGTACCTAATGAGCAGTTCTTC.

Details on this clone: The junction differs from germline at one of its ends, possibly a read error. The V call is TRBV7-9, the J call TRBJ1-1, with D perhaps TRBD1 (5 bases). CDR3 length: 14 amino acids. CDR1 is SEHNR, CDR2 FQNEAQ, per germline (reference sequence). This CDR3 is CSSSLAGTQREAFF. As DNA, the CDR3 is TGTTCCAGCAGCTTAGCCGGGACTCAGAGGGAAGCTTTCTTT.